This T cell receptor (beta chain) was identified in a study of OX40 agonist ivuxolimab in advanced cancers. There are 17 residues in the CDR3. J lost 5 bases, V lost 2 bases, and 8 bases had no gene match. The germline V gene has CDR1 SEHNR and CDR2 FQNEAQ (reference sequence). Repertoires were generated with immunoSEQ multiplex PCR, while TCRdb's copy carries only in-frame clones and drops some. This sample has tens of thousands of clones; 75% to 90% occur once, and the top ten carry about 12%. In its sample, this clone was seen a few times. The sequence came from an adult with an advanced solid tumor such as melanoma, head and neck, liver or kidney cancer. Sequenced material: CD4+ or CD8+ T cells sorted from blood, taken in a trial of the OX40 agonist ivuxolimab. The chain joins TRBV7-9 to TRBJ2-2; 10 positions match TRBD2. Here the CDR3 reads CASSLPASGGPTGELFF. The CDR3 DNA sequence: TGTGCCAGCAGCTTACCGGCTAGCGGGGGTCCGACCGGGGAGCTGTTTTTT.